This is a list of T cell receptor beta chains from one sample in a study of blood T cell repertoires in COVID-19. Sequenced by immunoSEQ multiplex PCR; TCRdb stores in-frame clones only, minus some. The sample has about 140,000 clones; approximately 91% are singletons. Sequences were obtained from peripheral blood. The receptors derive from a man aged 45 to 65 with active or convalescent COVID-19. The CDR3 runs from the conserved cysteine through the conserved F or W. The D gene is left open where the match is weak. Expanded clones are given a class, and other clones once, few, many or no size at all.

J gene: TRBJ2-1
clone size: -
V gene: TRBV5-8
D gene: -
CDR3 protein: CASPGLAESYNEQFF
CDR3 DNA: TGTGCCAGCCCCGGATTAGCAGAGTCCTACAATGAGCAGTTCTTC

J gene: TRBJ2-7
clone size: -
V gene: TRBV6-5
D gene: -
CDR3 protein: CASSYSVSYEQYF
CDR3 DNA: TGTGCCAGCAGTTACTCTGTCAGCTACGAGCAGTACTTC

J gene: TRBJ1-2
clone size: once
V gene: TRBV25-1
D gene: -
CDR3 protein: CASSEFSRGIYGYTF
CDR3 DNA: TGTGCCAGCAGTGAATTTAGTCGGGGGATCTATGGCTACACCTTC

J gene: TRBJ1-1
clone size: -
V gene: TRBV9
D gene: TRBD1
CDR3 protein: CASSANRGRNTEAFF
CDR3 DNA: TGTGCCAGCAGCGCAAACAGGGGTAGGAACACTGAAGCTTTCTTT

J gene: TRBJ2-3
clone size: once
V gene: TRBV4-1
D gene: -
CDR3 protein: CASSQDRVWTDTQYF
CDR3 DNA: TGCGCCAGCAGCCAAGACAGGGTGTGGACAGATACGCAGTATTTT

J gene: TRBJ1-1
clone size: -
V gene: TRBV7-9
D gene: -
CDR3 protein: CASSLALGGARRTEAFF
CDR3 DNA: TGTGCCAGCAGCTTAGCGCTAGGAGGGGCCAGGAGGACTGAAGCTTTCTTT

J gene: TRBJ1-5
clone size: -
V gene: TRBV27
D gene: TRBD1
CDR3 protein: CASTPGGINQPQHF
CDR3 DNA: TGTGCCAGCACCCCAGGGGGGATCAATCAGCCCCAGCATTTT

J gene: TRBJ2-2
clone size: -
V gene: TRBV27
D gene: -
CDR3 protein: CASTSRGTGELFF
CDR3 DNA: TGTGCCAGCACTTCTAGGGGCACCGGGGAGCTGTTTTTT

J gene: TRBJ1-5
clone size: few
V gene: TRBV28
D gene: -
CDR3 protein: CASSFTELYSNQPQHF
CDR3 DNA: TGTGCCAGCAGTTTCACCGAGCTATATAGCAATCAGCCCCAGCATTTT

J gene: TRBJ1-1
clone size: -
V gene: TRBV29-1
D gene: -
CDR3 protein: CSVMTGNTEAFF
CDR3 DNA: TGCAGCGTGATGACGGGGAACACTGAAGCTTTCTTT

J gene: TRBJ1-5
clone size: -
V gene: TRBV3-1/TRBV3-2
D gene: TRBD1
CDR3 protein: CASSTTGIQPQHF
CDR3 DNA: TGTGCCAGCAGCACGACAGGGATTCAGCCCCAGCATTTT

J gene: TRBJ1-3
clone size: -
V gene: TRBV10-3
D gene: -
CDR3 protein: CASSKAQSFISGNTIYF
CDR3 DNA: TGTGCCAGCAGCAAAGCACAGAGTTTCATCTCTGGAAACACCATATATTTT

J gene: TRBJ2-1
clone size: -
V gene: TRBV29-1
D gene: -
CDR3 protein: CSVGGTVSSVDEQFF
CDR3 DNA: TGCAGCGTTGGCGGGACAGTTTCTTCGGTCGATGAGCAGTTCTTC

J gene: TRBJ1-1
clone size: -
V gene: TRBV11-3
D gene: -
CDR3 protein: CASSLGRDTEAFF
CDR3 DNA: TGTGCCAGCAGCTTAGGGAGGGACACTGAAGCTTTCTTT

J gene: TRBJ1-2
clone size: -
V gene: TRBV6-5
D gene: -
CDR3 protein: CASSYRDEGYGYTF
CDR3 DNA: TGTGCCAGCAGTTACCGGGATGAGGGCTATGGCTACACCTTC

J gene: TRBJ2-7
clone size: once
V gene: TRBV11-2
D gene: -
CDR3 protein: CASSETGPREQYF
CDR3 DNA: TGTGCCAGCAGCGAGACAGGTCCTCGGGAGCAGTACTTC

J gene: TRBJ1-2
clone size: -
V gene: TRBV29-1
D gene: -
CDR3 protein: CSTGRVMPGAPGGYTF
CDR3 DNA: TGCAGCACGGGACGAGTGATGCCCGGTGCCCCGGGGGGCTACACCTTC

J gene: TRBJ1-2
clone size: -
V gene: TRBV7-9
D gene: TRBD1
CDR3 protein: CASSLVGQVLAGYTF
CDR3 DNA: TGTGCCAGCAGCTTAGTAGGACAGGTGCTTGCTGGCTACACCTTC

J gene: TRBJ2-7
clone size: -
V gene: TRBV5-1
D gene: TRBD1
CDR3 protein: CASSYRGSYEQYF
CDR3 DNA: TGCGCCAGCAGCTACAGGGGTTCCTACGAGCAGTACTTC